The 11 T cell receptor beta chains in this list originate from one sample, sequenced in a study of blood T cell repertoires in COVID-19. Sequencing used immunoSEQ multiplex PCR; TCRdb keeps in-frame clones, though not all of them. Counted here are 50,000 to 70,000 clones, about four fifths occurring once; the ten biggest clones make up around 5.1%. The material sequenced was peripheral blood. All receptors come from a human donor in a cohort sampled during active COVID-19.

Here the CDR3 DNA reads TGTGCCAGCTCAAAGACAGAGACCTATGGCTACACCTTC. Its translation is CASSKTETYGYTF. The rearrangement links TRBV18 to TRBJ1-2; tentative D call: TRBD1 (5 bases). The V end lost 5 bases, the J end lost 4 bases, and 11 bases lay between the germline ends. The length of the CDR3 is 13 residues. Germline lookup yields CDR1 KGHSH and CDR2 LQKENI.

This clone was seen once. This chain connects TRBV6-5 to TRBJ1-2; D may be TRBD1 (6 bases). The length of the CDR3 is 15 residues. Germline V CDR1 and CDR2: MNHEY, SVGAGI. Trimming pared 6 bases from V and 8 bases from J, leaving 22 bases between. The CDR3 here is CASSKSRTGPRGYTF. The CDR3 coding sequence is TGTGCCAGCAGCAAGAGCCGAACAGGGCCACGAGGCTACACCTTC.

Many counts were recorded for this clone. CDR3 region: CASSQGVGLAGGRTYEQYF. CDR3 in DNA: TGCGCCAGCAGCCAAGGAGTAGGGCTAGCGGGAGGGAGAACCTACGAGCAGTACTTC. The J gene is TRBJ2-7, the V gene TRBV4-3; the match to TRBD2 covers 12 bases. With 1 base clipped from V and 2 bases from J, the junction kept 12 bases outside the gene matches. The germline CDR1 and CDR2 sequences are LGHNA and YSLEER. The CDR3 has 19 amino acids.

This chain links TRBV14 with TRBJ1-2, with D possibly TRBD1 on 5 matching bases. This CDR3 is 13 amino acids long. Germline loops: CDR1 SGHDN, CDR2 FVKESK. Trimming removed 1 base from V and 6 bases from J, with 9 bases in between. The CDR3 is CASSQGQGDGYTF. In DNA form, the CDR3 reads TGTGCCAGCAGCCAAGGGCAGGGTGATGGCTACACCTTC.

This clone appeared a few times. The rearrangement joins TRBV14 to TRBJ2-7; D is possibly TRBD1 (6 bases). V shed 4 bases and J shed 3 bases, with 16 bases lying between them. This CDR3 region has 15 residues. In germline, CDR1 is SGHDN, CDR2 FVKESK. The CDR3, as DNA: TGTGCCAGCAGCCTGATGGACAGAAAACACTACGAGCAGTACTTC. Its protein is CASSLMDRKHYEQYF.

This rearrangement joins TRBV30 to TRBJ2-7, with a possible D match to TRBD2 (5 bases). Germline values: CDR1 GTSNPN, CDR2 SVGIG (reference sequence). V was clipped by 2 bases and J by 3 bases, with 8 bases between them. The CDR3 totals 12 residues. For the CDR3, the DNA is TGTGCCTGGAGTACAGCGGACTACGAGCAGTACTTC. Amino acids: CAWSTADYEQYF.

The rearrangement links TRBV13 to TRBJ2-7; 10 positions match TRBD1. Trimming took 4 bases from V and 5 from J; bases not matched to a gene: 5. The CDR3 sequence is 14 residues long. Germline V gene lookup returns CDR1 PRHDT and CDR2 FYEKMQ (reference sequence). The CDR3 loop reads CASSSGTGEDEQYF. The CDR3 DNA is TGTGCCAGCAGCTCAGGGACAGGGGAGGACGAGCAGTACTTC.

This clone was seen only once. The chain uses TRBV6-2 or TRBV6-3 and TRBJ2-7; 7 positions match TRBD2. The CDR3 length is 15 residues. Losses at the gene ends were 2 bases for V and 6 bases for J; bases not matched to a gene: 10. Germline V gene data show CDR1 as MNHEY and CDR2 as SVGEGT. CDR3 in DNA: TGTGCCAGCAGTTACAGGGAGGGACCCCGGTCCGAGCAGTACTTC. As protein: CASSYREGPRSEQYF.

J is TRBJ2-5 and V is TRBV18, with a possible D match to TRBD1 (5 bases). The CDR3 is made up of 15 amino acids. Germline lookup yields CDR1 KGHSH and CDR2 LQKENI. Trimming shortened V by 3 bases and J by 5 bases, and 16 bases separated the two germline ends. CDR3 protein: CASSPQEGVGETQYF. CDR3 DNA: TGTGCCAGCTCACCTCAAGAAGGGGTTGGGGAGACCCAGTACTTC.

This chain joins TRBV7-3 and TRBJ2-1; D unresolved. CDR1 SGHTA and CDR2 FQGTGA come from the germline V gene. This CDR3 is 17 amino acids long. V shed 5 bases and J shed 0 bases, with 17 bases lying between them. The CDR3 spells CASSPTEAHRSYNEQFF. In DNA, the CDR3 is TGTGCCAGCAGCCCGACGGAAGCGCACCGCTCCTACAATGAGCAGTTCTTC. Drawing the rest from reference TRBV7-3 and TRBJ2-1, the complete variable domain is GAGVSQTPSNKVTEKGKYVELRCDPISGHTALYWYRQSLGQGPEFLIYFQGTGAADDSGLPNDRFFAVRPEGSVSTLKIQRTERGDSAVYLCASSPTEAHRSYNEQFFGPGTRLTVL.

V gene TRBV19 combines with J gene TRBJ2-7; TRBD2 matches at 9 bases. CDR1 is LNHDA and CDR2 is SQIVND in the germline V gene (reference sequence). V was pared by 3 bases and J by 2 bases, with 8 bases of the junction left unmatched. The CDR3 spans 16 residues. In DNA, the CDR3 is TGTGCCAGTAGTATGGGCCTAGCGGGAAAAACCTACGAGCAGTACTTC. This translates into CASSMGLAGKTYEQYF.